This passage covers 17 T cell receptor beta chains from one sample sequenced in a study of blood T cell repertoires in COVID-19. The assay was immunoSEQ multiplex PCR, and TCRdb's table has in-frame clones only and misses some. The sample gives roughly 150,000 clones, roughly 88% of which show up once; over 8% is in the top ten. Specimen: peripheral blood. The receptors shown here come from a woman in her fifties or sixties with acute or convalescent COVID-19.

This chain connects TRBV19 to TRBJ2-1; TRBD2 aligns across 10 bases. V shed 9 bases and J 2 bases; nucleotides not matched to a gene: 13. This CDR3 has 17 amino acids. Germline CDR1 and CDR2: LNHDA and SQIVND (reference sequence). In DNA form, the CDR3 reads TGTGCCAGCCGGGGTAGCGGGGGGCCCGTGGCCTACAATGAGCAGTTCTTC. Encoded protein: CASRGSGGPVAYNEQFF.

V usage is TRBV5-1 and J usage is TRBJ2-5, with unresolved D. From germline, CDR1 is SGHRS and CDR2 YFSETQ. Trimming left V 5 bases short and J 4 bases short, with 12 bases between. This CDR3 is 13 amino acids long. The CDR3: CASRTGFIETQYF. CDR3 nucleotides: TGCGCCAGCAGGACCGGGTTCATAGAGACCCAGTACTTC.

The rearrangement joins TRBV27 to TRBJ1-6; 10 nucleotides align to TRBD1. The CDR3 runs to 18 residues. Germline values: CDR1 MNHEY, CDR2 SMNVEV (reference sequence). The V segment lost 2 bases and the J segment 8 bases; nucleotides outside the gene matches: 12. CDR3 sequence: CASSLVSPDRGPDSPLHF. Here the CDR3 DNA reads TGTGCCAGCAGTTTAGTTTCCCCAGACAGGGGGCCCGATTCACCCCTCCACTTT.

This chain uses TRBV28 with TRBJ2-2; D may be TRBD2 (6 bases). The CDR3 spans 14 residues. Trimming took 5 bases from V and 4 from J, leaving 11 bases between them. The germline CDR1 and CDR2 sequences are MDHEN and SYDVKM. This CDR3 is CASSPGGPTGELFF. DNA of the CDR3: TGTGCCAGCAGTCCCGGGGGACCCACCGGGGAGCTGTTTTTT. Full variable domain (rest looked up from reference TRBV28 and TRBJ2-2): DVKVTQSSRYLVKRTGEKVFLECVQDMDHENMFWYRQDPGLGLRLIYFSYDVKMKEKGDIPEGYSVSREKKERFSLILESASTNQTSMYLCASSPGGPTGELFFGEGSRLTVL.

V and J are TRBV24-1 and TRBJ1-3; tentatively, D is TRBD1 (5 bases). Per germline, CDR1 KGHDR and CDR2 SFDVKD. The CDR3 length is 16 residues. V lost 4 bases and J lost 4, with 16 bases in between. The CDR3 DNA sequence: TGTGCCACCAGTGACTCGATCGGGGGGGTCGGAAACACCATATATTTT. As protein: CATSDSIGGVGNTIYF.

The V gene is TRBV9, the J gene TRBJ1-4; perhaps TRBD1 as D (6 bases). From germline, CDR1 is SGDLS and CDR2 YYNGEE. The V end lost 2 bases, the J end lost 2 bases, and 13 bases lay between the germline ends. The length of the CDR3 is 16 residues. CDR3 in amino acids: CASSVSRGSTNEKLFF. In DNA, the CDR3 is TGTGCCAGCAGCGTTTCTAGGGGGTCGACTAATGAAAAACTGTTTTTT.

This clone was counted a single time. V is TRBV7-2 and J is TRBJ1-6; D remains ambiguous. V was shortened by 6 bases and J by 9 bases, with 18 bases between the two germline ends. CDR1 is SGHTA and CDR2 is FQGNSA in the germline V gene. CDR3 length: 15 residues. CDR3 nucleotides: TGTGCCAGCAGGACCGGTGGGCAGGTGGGTTCACCCCTCCACTTT. Its translation: CASRTGGQVGSPLHF.

This rearrangement joins TRBV7-9 to TRBJ2-5; a weak D match, TRBD2 (7 bases). With 1 base removed from V and 1 base from J, the gap between germline ends came to 10 bases. Germline CDR1 and CDR2: SEHNR and FQNEAQ (reference sequence). The CDR3 length is 15 residues. The CDR3 coding sequence is TGTGCCAGCAGCTTAGGGGGGGGCCTCCAAGAGACCCAGTACTTC. It yields the protein CASSLGGGLQETQYF.

This clone showed up just a few times. This chain links TRBV10-3 with TRBJ1-6; a possible D gene is TRBD1 (5 bases). Trimming stripped 7 bases from V and 6 bases from J, with 16 bases between. The CDR3 extends over 15 amino acids. Germline V gives CDR1 ENHRY, CDR2 SYGVKD. The CDR3 reads CAITEQGGANSPLHF. Here the CDR3 DNA reads TGTGCCATCACCGAGCAAGGAGGGGCTAATTCACCCCTCCACTTT.

This clone was observed once. The rearrangement joins TRBV2 to TRBJ1-2; a weak D match, TRBD1 (6 bases). This CDR3 has 16 residues. Germline-derived CDR1 and CDR2 are SNHLY and FYNNEI. The V gene lost 10 bases and the J gene lost 3 bases, with 24 bases spanning the gap. The CDR3 loop is CATPGGLWPPHYGYTF. The CDR3 nucleotides read TGTGCCACCCCGGGGGGCCTATGGCCTCCACACTATGGCTACACCTTC. Using reference TRBV2 and TRBJ1-2 for the parts outside the CDR3, the full variable domain is EPEVTQTPSHQVTQMGQEVILRCVPISNHLYFYWYRQILGQKVEFLVSFYNNEISEKSEIFDDQFSVERPDGSNFTLKIRSTKLEDSAMYFCATPGGLWPPHYGYTFGSGTRLTVV.

The chain links TRBV5-5 to TRBJ1-6; D is ambiguous. CDR3 length: 15 residues. With 3 bases removed from V and 7 bases from J, the gap between germline ends came to 14 bases. Germline CDR1 reads SGHKS; CDR2 reads YYEKEE (reference sequence). Here the CDR3 DNA reads TGTGCCAGCAGCTATCCCTACGGAGAAAATTCACCCCTCCACTTT. It codes for CASSYPYGENSPLHF. Based on the CDR3 plus reference TRBV5-5 and TRBJ1-6, the full variable domain is DAGVTQSPTHLIKTRGQQVTLRCSPISGHKSVSWYQQVLGQGPQFIFQYYEKEERGRGNFPDRFSARQFPNYSSELNVNALLLGDSALYLCASSYPYGENSPLHFGNGTRLTVT.

The chain joins TRBV5-1 to TRBJ1-4; no reliable D call. The CDR3 spans 14 residues. V lost 4 bases to trimming and J lost 3 bases, with 10 bases between them. In germline, CDR1 is SGHRS, CDR2 YFSETQ. The CDR3 nucleotides read TGCGCCAGCAGCGGGCAGACGCCTAATGAAAAACTGTTTTTT. As protein: CASSGQTPNEKLFF.

This chain uses TRBV13 with TRBJ2-3; tentatively, D is TRBD2 (7 bases). The CDR3 is made up of 16 amino acids. Germline assignment: CDR1 PRHDT and CDR2 FYEKMQ (reference sequence). Trimming removed 2 bases from V and 3 bases from J, with 15 bases in between. CDR3 region: CASSLRKGGLTDTQYF. The DNA for the CDR3 is TGTGCCAGCAGCTTAAGAAAGGGGGGACTAACAGATACGCAGTATTTT.

This chain connects TRBV5-4 to TRBJ2-6; D is undetermined. The CDR3 extends over 16 amino acids. Trimming removed 0 bases at V and 4 bases at J, with 11 bases between. Germline V CDR1 and CDR2: SGHNT, YYREEE (reference sequence). CDR3 sequence: CASSLVVDSGANVLTF. For the CDR3, the DNA is TGTGCCAGCAGCTTGGTGGTAGACTCGGGGGCCAACGTCCTGACTTTC.

This chain connects TRBV18 to TRBJ2-3, with D unclear. CDR1 KGHSH and CDR2 LQKENI come from the germline V gene. V was trimmed by 0 bases and J by 11 bases, leaving 9 bases between them. This CDR3 has 12 amino acids. The CDR3 sequence is CASSPPGPGQYF. Here the CDR3 DNA reads TGTGCCAGCTCACCACCGGGTCCGGGGCAGTATTTT.

The V gene is TRBV19, the J gene TRBJ2-6; no definite D call. V lost 2 bases and J 2 bases, leaving 4 bases between the germline ends. The CDR3 consists of 14 residues. CDR1 is LNHDA and CDR2 is SQIVND in the germline V gene (reference sequence). CDR3 bases: TGTGCCAGTAGTATATCTACTGGGGCCAACGTCCTGACTTTC. Translation gives CASSISTGANVLTF. Variable domain in full (rest from reference TRBV19 and TRBJ2-6): DGGITQSPKYLFRKEGQNVTLSCEQNLNHDAMYWYRQDPGQGLRLIYYSQIVNDFQKGDIAEGYSVSREKKESFPLTVTSAQKNPTAFYLCASSISTGANVLTFGAGSRLTVL.

The V gene is TRBV5-1, the J gene TRBJ2-3; 12 bases map to TRBD2. The CDR3 is 17 residues long. Germline trimming cut 0 bases from V and 4 bases from J; bases unmatched to any gene: 6. Germline lookup yields CDR1 SGHRS and CDR2 YFSETQ. The CDR3, as DNA: TGCGCCAGCAGCTTGGGACTAGCGGGGGCGAGCCCAGATACGCAGTATTTT. Amino acids: CASSLGLAGASPDTQYF. Full variable domain (rest looked up from reference TRBV5-1 and TRBJ2-3): KAGVTQTPRYLIKTRGQQVTLSCSPISGHRSVSWYQQTPGQGLQFLFEYFSETQRNKGNFPGRFSGRQFSNSRSEMNVSTLELGDSALYLCASSLGLAGASPDTQYFGPGTRLTVL.